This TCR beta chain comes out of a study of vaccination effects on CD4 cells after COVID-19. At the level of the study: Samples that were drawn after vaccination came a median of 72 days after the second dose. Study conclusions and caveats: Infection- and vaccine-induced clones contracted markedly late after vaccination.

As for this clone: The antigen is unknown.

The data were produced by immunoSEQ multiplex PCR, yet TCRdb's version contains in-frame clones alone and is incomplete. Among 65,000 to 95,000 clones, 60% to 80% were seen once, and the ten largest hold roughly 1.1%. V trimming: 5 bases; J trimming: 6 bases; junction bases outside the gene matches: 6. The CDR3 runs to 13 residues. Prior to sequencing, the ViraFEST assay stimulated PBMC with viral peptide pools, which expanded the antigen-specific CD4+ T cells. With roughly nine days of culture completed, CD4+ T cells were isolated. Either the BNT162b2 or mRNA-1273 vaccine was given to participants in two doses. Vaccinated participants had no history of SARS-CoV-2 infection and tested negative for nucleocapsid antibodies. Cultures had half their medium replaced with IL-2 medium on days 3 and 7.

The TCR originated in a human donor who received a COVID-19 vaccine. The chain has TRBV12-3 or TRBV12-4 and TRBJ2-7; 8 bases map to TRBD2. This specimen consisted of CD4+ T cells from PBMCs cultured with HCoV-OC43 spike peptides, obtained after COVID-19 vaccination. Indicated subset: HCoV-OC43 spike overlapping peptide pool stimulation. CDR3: CASSLGLAGEQYV. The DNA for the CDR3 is TGTGCCAGCAGTCTCGGACTAGCAGGCGAGCAGTACGTC.